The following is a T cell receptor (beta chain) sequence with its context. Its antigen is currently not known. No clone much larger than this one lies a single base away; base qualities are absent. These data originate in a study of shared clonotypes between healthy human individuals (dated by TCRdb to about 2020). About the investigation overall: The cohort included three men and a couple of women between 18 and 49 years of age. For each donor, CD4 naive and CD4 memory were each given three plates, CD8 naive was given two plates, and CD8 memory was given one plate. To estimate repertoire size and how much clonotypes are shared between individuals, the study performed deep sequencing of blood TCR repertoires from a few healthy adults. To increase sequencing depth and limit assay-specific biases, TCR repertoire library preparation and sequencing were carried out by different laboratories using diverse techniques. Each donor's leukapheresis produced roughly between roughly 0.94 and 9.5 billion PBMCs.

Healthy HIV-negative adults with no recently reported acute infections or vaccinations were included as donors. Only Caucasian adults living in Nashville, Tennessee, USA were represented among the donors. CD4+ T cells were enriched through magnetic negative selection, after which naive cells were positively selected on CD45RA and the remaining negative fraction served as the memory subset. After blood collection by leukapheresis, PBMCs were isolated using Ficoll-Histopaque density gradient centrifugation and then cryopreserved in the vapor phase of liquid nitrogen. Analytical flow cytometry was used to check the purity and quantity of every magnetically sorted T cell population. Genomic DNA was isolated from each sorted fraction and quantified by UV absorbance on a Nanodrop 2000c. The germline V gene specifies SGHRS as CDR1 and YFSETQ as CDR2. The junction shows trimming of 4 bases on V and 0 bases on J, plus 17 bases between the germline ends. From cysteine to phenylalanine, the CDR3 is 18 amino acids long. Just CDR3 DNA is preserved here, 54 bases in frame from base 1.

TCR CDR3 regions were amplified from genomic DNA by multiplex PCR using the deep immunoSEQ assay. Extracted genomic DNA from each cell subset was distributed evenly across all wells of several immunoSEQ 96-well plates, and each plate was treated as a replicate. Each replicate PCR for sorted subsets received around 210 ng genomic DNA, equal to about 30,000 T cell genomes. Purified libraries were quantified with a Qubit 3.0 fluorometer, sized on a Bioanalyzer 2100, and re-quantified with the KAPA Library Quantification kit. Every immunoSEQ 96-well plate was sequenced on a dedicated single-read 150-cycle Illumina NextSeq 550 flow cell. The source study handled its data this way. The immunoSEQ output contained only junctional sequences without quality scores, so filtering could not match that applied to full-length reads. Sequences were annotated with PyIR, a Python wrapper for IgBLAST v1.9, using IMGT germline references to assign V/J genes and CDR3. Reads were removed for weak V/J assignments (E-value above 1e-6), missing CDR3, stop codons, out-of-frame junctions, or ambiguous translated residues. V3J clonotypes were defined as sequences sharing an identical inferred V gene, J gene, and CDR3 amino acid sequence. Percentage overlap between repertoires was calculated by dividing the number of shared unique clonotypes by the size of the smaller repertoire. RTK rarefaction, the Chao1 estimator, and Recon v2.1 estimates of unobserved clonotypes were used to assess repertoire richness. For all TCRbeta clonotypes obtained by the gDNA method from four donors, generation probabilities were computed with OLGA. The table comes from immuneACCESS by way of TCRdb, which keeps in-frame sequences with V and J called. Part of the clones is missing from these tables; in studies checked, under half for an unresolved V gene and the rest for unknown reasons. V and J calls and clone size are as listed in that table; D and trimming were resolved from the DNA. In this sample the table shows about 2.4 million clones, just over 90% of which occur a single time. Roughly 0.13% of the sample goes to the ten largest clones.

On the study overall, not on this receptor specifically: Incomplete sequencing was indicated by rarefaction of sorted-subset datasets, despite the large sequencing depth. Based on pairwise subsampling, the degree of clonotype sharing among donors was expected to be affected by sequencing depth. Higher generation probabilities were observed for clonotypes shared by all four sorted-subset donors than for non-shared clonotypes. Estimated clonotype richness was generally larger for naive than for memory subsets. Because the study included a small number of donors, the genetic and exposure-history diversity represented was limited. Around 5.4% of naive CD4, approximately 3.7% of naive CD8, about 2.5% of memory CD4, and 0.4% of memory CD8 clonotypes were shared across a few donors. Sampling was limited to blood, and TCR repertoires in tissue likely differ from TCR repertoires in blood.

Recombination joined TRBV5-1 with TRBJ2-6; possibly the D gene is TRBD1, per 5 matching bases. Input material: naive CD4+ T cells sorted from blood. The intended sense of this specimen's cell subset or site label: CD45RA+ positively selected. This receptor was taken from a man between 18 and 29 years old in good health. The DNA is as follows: TGCGCCAGCAGCCCAAGGAAATCTCAGGGCTCTGGGGCCAACGTCCTGACTTTC. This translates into CASSPRKSQGSGANVLTF.